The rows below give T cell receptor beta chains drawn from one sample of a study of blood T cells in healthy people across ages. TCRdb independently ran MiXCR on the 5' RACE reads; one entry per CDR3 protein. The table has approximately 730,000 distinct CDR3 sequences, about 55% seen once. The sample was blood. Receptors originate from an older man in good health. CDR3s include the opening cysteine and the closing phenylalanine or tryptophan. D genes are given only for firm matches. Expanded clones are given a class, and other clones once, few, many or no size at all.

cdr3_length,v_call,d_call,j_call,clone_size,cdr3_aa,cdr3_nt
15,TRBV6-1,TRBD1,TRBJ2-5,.,CASSSQTGWEETQYF,TGTGCCAGCAGTTCTCAGACAGGGTGGGAAGAGACCCAGTACTTC
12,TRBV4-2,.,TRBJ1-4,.,CASSQDLEKLFF,TGTGCCAGCAGCCAAGATCTTGAAAAACTGTTTTTT
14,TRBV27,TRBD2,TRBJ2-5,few,CASSEWRTSGKAYF,TGTGCCAGCTCCGAATGGCGGACTAGCGGGAAGGCGTACTTC
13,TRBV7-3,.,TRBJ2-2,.,CASSSGVTGELFF,TGTGCCAGCAGCTCAGGGGTAACCGGGGAGCTGTTTTTT
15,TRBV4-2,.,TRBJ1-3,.,CASSHGGITGNTIYF,TGTGCCAGCAGCCACGGAGGGATAACGGGAAACACCATATATTTT
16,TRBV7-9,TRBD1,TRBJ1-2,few,CASSLGGAGGDYGYTF,TGTGCCAGCAGCTTAGGTGGGGCAGGGGGCGATTATGGCTACACCTTC
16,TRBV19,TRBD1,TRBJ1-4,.,CASRSSPGQGNEKLFF,TGTGCCAGTAGATCCTCACCGGGACAGGGTAATGAAAAACTGTTTTTT
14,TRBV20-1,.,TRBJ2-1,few,CSALPGLIGDEQFF,TGCAGTGCTCTACCGGGACTCATTGGGGATGAGCAGTTCTTC
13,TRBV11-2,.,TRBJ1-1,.,CASSLGGPPKAFF,TGTGCCAGCAGCTTGGGGGGCCCCCCTAAAGCTTTCTTT
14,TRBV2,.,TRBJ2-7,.,CVSRVSESSYEQYF,TGTGTCAGCAGAGTTAGCGAAAGCTCCTACGAGCAGTACTTC